This TCR beta chain is from a study of human T cells and chemical hapten exposure. Study conclusions and caveats: Expanded TCRs made up significantly more big CDR3 similarity clusters than controls did.

Note on this clonotype: What it binds is not known.

TCRdb processed the RACE reads anew with MiXCR; each CDR3 protein has one entry. Of 65,000 to 90,000 distinct CDR3 sequences listed, approximately 15% are singletons. This CDR3 contains 17 residues. V dropped 3 bases and J dropped 3; count of bases not matched to a gene: 11. CDR1 and CDR2 (germline): GTSNPN, SVGIG (reference sequence). Time point described: pre-sensitization, week 0. Noted treatment: therapeutic diphenylcyclopropenone sensitization with weekly scalp DPC. The TCR comes from a woman in her forties or fifties with alopecia areata. Some clones in this sample may be carry-over from other donors' samples. The chain has TRBV30 and TRBJ2-2; 9 bases agree with TRBD2. The sample here was whole blood, taken in connection with sensitization to the hapten diphenylcyclopropenone (DPC). CDR3: CAWRKIRTSEYTGELFF. CDR3 coding DNA: TGTGCCTGGAGGAAGATACGGACTAGCGAGTACACCGGGGAGCTGTTTTTT.